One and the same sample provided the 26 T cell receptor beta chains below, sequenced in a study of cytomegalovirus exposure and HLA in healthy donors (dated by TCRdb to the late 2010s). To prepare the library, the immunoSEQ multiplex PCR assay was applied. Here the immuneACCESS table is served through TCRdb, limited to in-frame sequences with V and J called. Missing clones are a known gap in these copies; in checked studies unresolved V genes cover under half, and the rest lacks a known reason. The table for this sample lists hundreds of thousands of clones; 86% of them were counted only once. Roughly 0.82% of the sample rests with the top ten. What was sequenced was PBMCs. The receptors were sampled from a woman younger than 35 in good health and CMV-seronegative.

This CDR3 is CASSSRQGGYEQYF. The CDR3 DNA reads as TGTGCCAGCAGCTCAAGACAGGGGGGCTACGAGCAGTACTTC. V is TRBV7-8 and J is TRBJ2-7; 9 positions match TRBD1. CDR1 and CDR2 from the germline V gene are SGHVS and FQNEAQ. This CDR3 has 14 amino acids. V gave up 4 bases and J gave up 3 bases; unmatched junction bases: 4.

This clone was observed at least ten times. CDR3 DNA sequence: TGCGCCAGCAGTCAGGACAGTTCCTATGGCTACACCTTC. Encoded protein: CASSQDSSYGYTF. The chain couples TRBV10-1 to TRBJ1-2; D is possibly TRBD1 (6 bases). Germline V CDR1 and CDR2: WNHNN, SYGVQD (reference sequence). The CDR3 is 13 amino acids. The V end was cut by 5 bases, the J end by 4 bases, with 11 bases between.

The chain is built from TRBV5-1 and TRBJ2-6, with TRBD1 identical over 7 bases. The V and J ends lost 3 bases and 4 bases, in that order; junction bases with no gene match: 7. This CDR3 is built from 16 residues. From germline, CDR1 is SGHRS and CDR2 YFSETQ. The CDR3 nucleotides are TGCGCCAGCAGCTATAGACAGGGAACCGGGGCCAACGTCCTGACTTTC. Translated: CASSYRQGTGANVLTF.

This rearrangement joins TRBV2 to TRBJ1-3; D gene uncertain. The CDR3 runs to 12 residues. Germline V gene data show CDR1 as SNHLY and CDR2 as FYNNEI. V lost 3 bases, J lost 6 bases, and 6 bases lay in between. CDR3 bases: TGTGCCAGCAGTGAGGCGGAAAACACCATATATTTT. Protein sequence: CASSEAENTIYF.

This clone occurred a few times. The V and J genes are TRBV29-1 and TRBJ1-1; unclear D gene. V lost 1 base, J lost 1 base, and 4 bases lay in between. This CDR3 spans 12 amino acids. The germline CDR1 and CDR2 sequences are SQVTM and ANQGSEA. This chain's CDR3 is CSVEAGNTEAFF. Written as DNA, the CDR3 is TGCAGCGTTGAAGCGGGGAACACTGAAGCTTTCTTT.

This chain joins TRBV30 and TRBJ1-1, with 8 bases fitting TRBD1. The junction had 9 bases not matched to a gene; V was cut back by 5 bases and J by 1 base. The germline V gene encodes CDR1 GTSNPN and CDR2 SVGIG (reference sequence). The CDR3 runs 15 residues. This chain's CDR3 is CAWYGQGGSNTEAFF. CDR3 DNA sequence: TGTGCCTGGTATGGACAGGGAGGATCGAACACTGAAGCTTTCTTT.

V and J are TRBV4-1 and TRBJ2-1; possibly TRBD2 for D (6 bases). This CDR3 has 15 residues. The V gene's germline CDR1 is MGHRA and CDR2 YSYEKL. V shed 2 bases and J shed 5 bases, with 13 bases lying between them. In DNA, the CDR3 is TGCGCCAGCAGCCAATCAGGGACTCTCCACAATGAGCAGTTCTTC. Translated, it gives CASSQSGTLHNEQFF.

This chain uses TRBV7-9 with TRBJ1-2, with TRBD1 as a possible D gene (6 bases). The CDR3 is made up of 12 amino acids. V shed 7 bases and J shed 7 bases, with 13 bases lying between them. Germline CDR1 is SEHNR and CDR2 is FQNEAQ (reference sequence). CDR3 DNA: TGTGCCAGCAACGGAGGGGGGGCTGGCTACACCTTC. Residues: CASNGGGAGYTF.

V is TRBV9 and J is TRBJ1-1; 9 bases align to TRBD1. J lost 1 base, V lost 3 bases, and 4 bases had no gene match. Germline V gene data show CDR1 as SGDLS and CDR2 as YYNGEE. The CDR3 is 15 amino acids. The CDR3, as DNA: TGTGCCAGCAGCGCTACAGGGGGCCCGAACACTGAAGCTTTCTTT. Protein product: CASSATGGPNTEAFF. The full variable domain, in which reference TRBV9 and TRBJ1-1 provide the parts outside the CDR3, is DSGVTQTPKHLITATGQRVTLRCSPRSGDLSVYWYQQSLDQGLQFLIQYYNGEERAKGNILERFSAQQFPDLHSELNLSSLELGDSALYFCASSATGGPNTEAFFGQGTRLTVV.

Written as DNA, the CDR3 is TGTGCCAGCAGCCCATCGGGACAGGTCTACGAGCAGTACTTC. Translating gives CASSPSGQVYEQYF. The J gene is TRBJ2-7, the V gene TRBV7-6; 8 bases fit TRBD1. The CDR3 totals 14 residues. V lost 5 bases to trimming and J lost 3 bases; unmatched junction nucleotides: 6. Germline loops: CDR1 SGHVS, CDR2 FNYEAQ.

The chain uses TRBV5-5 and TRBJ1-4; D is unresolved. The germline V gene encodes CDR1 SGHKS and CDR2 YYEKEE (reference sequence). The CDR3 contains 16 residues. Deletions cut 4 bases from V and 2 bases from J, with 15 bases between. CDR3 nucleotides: TGTGCCAGCAGCCGAGATGGACGGGGTACTAATGAAAAACTGTTTTTT. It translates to CASSRDGRGTNEKLFF.

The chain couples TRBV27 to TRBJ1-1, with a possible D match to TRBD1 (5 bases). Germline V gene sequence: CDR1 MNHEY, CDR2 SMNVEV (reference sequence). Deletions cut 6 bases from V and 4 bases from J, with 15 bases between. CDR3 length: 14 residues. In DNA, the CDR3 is TGTGCCAGCAGGTTCCGGGGGGGAATCACTGAAGCTTTCTTT. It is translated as CASRFRGGITEAFF.

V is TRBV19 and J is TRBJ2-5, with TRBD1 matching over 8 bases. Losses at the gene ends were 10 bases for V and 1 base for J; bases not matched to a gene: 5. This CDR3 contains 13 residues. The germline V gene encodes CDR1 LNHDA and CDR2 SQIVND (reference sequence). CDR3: CATRGPSQETQYF. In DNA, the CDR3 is TGTGCCACCAGGGGGCCCAGCCAAGAGACCCAGTACTTC.

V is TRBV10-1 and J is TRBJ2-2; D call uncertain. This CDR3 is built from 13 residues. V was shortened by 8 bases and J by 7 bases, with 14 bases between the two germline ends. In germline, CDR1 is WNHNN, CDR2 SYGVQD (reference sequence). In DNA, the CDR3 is TGCGCCAGCGCTCGGTCCCGTAGCGGGGAGCTGTTTTTT. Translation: CASARSRSGELFF.

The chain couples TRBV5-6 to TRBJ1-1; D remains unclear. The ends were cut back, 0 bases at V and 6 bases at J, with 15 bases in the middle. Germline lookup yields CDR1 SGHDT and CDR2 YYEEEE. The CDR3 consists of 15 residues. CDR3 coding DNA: TGTGCCAGCAGCTTGGGGGCCGCCTTAGTCGCTGAAGCTTTCTTT. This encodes CASSLGAALVAEAFF.

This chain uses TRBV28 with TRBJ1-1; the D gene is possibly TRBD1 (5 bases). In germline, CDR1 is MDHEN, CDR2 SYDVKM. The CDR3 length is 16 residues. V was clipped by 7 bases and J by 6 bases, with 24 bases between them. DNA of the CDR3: TGTGCCAGCATCTTATTCGGGACTGTTGACTCGGCTGAAGCTTTCTTT. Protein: CASILFGTVDSAEAFF.

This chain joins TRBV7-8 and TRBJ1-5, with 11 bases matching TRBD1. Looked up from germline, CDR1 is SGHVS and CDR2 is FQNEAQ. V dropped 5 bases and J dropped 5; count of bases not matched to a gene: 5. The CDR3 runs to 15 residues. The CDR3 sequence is CASSQDRGRDQPQHF. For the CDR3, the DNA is TGTGCCAGCAGCCAGGACAGGGGGCGAGATCAGCCCCAGCATTTT.

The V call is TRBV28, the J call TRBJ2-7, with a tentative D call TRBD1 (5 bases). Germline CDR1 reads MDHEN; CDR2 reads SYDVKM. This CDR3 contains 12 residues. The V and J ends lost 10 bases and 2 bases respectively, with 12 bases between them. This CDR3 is CATDDSTYEQYF. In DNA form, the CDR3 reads TGTGCCACCGACGACAGTACCTACGAGCAGTACTTC.

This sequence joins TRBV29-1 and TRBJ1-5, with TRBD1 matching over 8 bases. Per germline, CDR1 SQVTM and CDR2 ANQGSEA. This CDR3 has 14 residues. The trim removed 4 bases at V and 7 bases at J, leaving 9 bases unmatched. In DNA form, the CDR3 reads TGCAGCGTTGCTCCAGGACAGGGAGGGCAGCCCCAGCATTTT. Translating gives CSVAPGQGGQPQHF.

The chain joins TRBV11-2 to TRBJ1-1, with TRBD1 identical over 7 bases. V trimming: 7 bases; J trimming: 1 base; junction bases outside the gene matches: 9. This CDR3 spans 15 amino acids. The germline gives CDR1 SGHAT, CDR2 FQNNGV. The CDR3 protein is CASTRTGTANTEAFF. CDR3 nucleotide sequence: TGTGCCAGCACCCGAACCGGGACAGCGAACACTGAAGCTTTCTTT.

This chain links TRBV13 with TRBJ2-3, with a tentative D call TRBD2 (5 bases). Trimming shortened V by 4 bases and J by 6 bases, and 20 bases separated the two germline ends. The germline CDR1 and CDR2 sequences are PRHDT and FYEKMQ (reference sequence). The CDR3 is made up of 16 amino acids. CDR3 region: CASSSFKAGVGDTQYF. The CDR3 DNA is TGTGCCAGCAGCTCTTTCAAGGCCGGGGTAGGGGATACGCAGTATTTT.

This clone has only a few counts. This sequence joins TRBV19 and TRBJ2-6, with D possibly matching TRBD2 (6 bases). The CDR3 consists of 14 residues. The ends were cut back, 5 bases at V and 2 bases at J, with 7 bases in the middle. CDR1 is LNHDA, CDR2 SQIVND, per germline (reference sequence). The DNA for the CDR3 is TGTGCCAGTAGTCCGGGGGCTGGGGCCAACGTCCTGACTTTC. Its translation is CASSPGAGANVLTF. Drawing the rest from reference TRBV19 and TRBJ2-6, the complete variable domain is DGGITQSPKYLFRKEGQNVTLSCEQNLNHDAMYWYRQDPGQGLRLIYYSQIVNDFQKGDIAEGYSVSREKKESFPLTVTSAQKNPTAFYLCASSPGAGANVLTFGAGSRLTVL.

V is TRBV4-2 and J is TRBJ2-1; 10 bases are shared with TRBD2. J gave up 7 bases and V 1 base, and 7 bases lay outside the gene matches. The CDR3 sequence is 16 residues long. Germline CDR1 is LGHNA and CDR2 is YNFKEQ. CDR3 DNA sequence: TGTGCCAGCAGCCAAGCGGAACTAGCGGGAAAAAATGAGCAGTTCTTC. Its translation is CASSQAELAGKNEQFF.

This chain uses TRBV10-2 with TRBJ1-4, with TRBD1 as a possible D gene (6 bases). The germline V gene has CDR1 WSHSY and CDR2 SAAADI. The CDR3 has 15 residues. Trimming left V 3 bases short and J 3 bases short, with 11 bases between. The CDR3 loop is CASSESGASNEKLFF. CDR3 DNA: TGCGCCAGCAGTGAATCAGGGGCTTCTAATGAAAAACTGTTTTTT.

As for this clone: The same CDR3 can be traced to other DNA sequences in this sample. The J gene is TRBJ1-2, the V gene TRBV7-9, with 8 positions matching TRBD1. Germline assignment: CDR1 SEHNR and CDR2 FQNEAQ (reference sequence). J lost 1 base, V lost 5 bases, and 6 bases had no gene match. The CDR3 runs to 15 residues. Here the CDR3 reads CASSPRTGINYGYTF. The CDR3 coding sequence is TGTGCCAGCAGCCCGAGGACAGGGATTAACTATGGCTACACCTTC.

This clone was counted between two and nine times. As DNA, the CDR3 is TGTGCCAGCAGTCCCCACTACGAGCAGTACTTC. Its protein is CASSPHYEQYF. The V and J genes are TRBV2 and TRBJ2-7; D not certain. Germline lookup yields CDR1 SNHLY and CDR2 FYNNEI. The germline V and J ends were trimmed by 5 bases and 3 bases, with 5 bases remaining between them. CDR3 size: 11 residues.